This T cell receptor beta chain was documented in a study of shared clonotypes between healthy human individuals. Only CD45RO-negative cells positively selected for CCR7 counted as naive CD8 cells, so terminally differentiated effector memory CD45RA+ cells were excluded. The V segment lost 2 bases and the J segment 5 bases; nucleotides outside the gene matches: 6. The CDR3 runs to 15 residues. Germline V gene lookup returns CDR1 SGHVS and CDR2 FNYEAQ. Some clones are missing from TCRdb's copy, which holds only in-frame ones; the method was immunoSEQ multiplex PCR. This sample has roughly 2,000,000 clones; just under 95% occur once, and the top ten carry approximately 1%.

The sequence derives from a young man in good health. This sequence joins TRBV7-6 and TRBJ2-3, with TRBD1 matching 8 bases. The sample comprised naive CD8+ T cells sorted from blood. The CDR3 sequence: CASSLNKQGVDTQYF. The DNA for the CDR3 is TGTGCCAGCAGCTTAAACAAACAGGGGGTAGATACGCAGTATTTT.